A single sample gave rise to the 23 T cell receptor beta chains below, sequenced in a study of response to subunit inactivated influenza vaccine. In TCRdb, the RT-PCR reads were re-called with MiXCR into one record per CDR3 protein. Among some 300,000 distinct CDR3 sequences listed, 20% to 25% were seen once. Sequencing was performed on PBMCs from blood, taken 21 months after vaccination. These receptor sequences come from a man aged 50 to 75 who received an inactivated influenza vaccine.

The table lists this clonotype with a few counts. The chain joins TRBV15 to TRBJ1-4; maybe TRBD1 (5 bases). The V end lost 5 bases, the J end lost 4 bases, and 14 bases lay between the germline ends. The CDR3 consists of 15 residues. The V gene's germline CDR1 is LNHNV and CDR2 YYDKDF (reference sequence). CDR3 in amino acids: CATSHSTVFNEKLFF. CDR3 nucleotide sequence: TGTGCCACCAGCCATTCGACAGTTTTTAATGAAAAACTGTTTTTT. The entire variable domain, with the rest obtained from reference TRBV15 and TRBJ1-4, is as follows: DAMVIQNPRYQVTQFGKPVTLSCSQTLNHNVMYWYQQKSSQAPKLLFHYYDKDFNNEADTPDNFQSRRPNTSFCFLDIRSPGLGDTAMYLCATSHSTVFNEKLFFGSGTQLSVL.

The chain couples TRBV7-6 to TRBJ1-2, with D perhaps TRBD1 (6 bases). Germline-derived CDR1 and CDR2 are SGHVS and FNYEAQ. CDR3 length: 16 residues. With 5 bases removed from V and 6 bases from J, the gap between germline ends came to 22 bases. Written as DNA, the CDR3 is TGTGCCAGCAGCGACCCGAGGGGGAGAATAAGTCATGGCTACACCTTC. This translates into CASSDPRGRISHGYTF.

The chain couples TRBV12-3 or TRBV12-4 to TRBJ2-5; possible D gene TRBD1, 5 bases. Trimming shortened V by 3 bases and J by 2 bases, and 10 bases separated the two germline ends. This CDR3 has 14 amino acids. CDR3 region: CASSFGHLQETQYF. In DNA form, the CDR3 reads TGTGCCAGCAGTTTTGGACACCTTCAAGAGACCCAGTACTTC.

This clonotype was seen more than once but under ten times. V and J are TRBV2 and TRBJ2-1; tentatively, D is TRBD1 (5 bases). This CDR3 has 14 amino acids. The germline V gene has CDR1 SNHLY and CDR2 FYNNEI. The V end lost 7 bases, the J end lost 0 bases, and 10 bases lay between the germline ends. CDR3 in DNA: TGTGCCAGCAAAGGGGAACCCTCCTACAATGAGCAGTTCTTC. Translating gives CASKGEPSYNEQFF.

This clonotype has more than one count but fewer than ten. The V call is TRBV19, the J call TRBJ2-1; 8 bases fit TRBD1. The V segment lost 8 bases and the J segment 4 bases; nucleotides outside the gene matches: 1. Germline V gene sequence: CDR1 LNHDA, CDR2 SQIVND (reference sequence). This CDR3 region has 12 residues. The CDR3, as DNA: TGTGCCAGTCGGACAGGGTACAATGAGCAGTTCTTC. Amino acid sequence: CASRTGYNEQFF. Together with reference TRBV19 and TRBJ2-1, the CDR3 gives the full variable domain: DGGITQSPKYLFRKEGQNVTLSCEQNLNHDAMYWYRQDPGQGLRLIYYSQIVNDFQKGDIAEGYSVSREKKESFPLTVTSAQKNPTAFYLCASRTGYNEQFFGPGTRLTVL.

V is TRBV20-1 and J is TRBJ1-1; 10 nucleotides align to TRBD1. The V segment lost 5 bases and the J segment 1 base; nucleotides outside the gene matches: 7. There are 15 residues in the CDR3. Germline V gene lookup returns CDR1 DFQATT and CDR2 SNEGSKA (reference sequence). The CDR3 loop reads CSAPETGGWNTEAFF. Here the CDR3 DNA reads TGCAGTGCTCCCGAGACAGGGGGCTGGAACACTGAAGCTTTCTTT.

This chain links TRBV6-2 or TRBV6-3 with TRBJ1-6; no definite D call. V was shortened by 6 bases and J by 14 bases, with 29 bases between the two germline ends. Germline loops: CDR1 MNHEY, CDR2 SVGEGT. This CDR3 is 17 amino acids long. The CDR3 DNA reads as TGTGCCAGCAGCCTCCCCCGGACCCGAGGATGGGAGTTGTCCCTCCACTTT. This gives the protein CASSLPRTRGWELSLHF.

CDR3 nucleotides: TGTGCCAGCAGTCGTTCGGGACAGGTGGAAAAACTGTTTTTT. It is translated as CASSRSGQVEKLFF. The chain combines TRBV12-3 or TRBV12-4 with TRBJ1-4; 8 nucleotides agree with TRBD1. V lost 5 bases and J lost 8; bases outside the gene matches: 7. This CDR3 has 14 amino acids.

This clonotype was seen a few times. This rearrangement joins TRBV29-1 to TRBJ2-7, with a weak D call TRBD1 (5 bases). This CDR3 is 15 amino acids long. Trimming pared 6 bases from V and 0 bases from J, leaving 18 bases between. Germline CDR1 and CDR2: SQVTM and ANQGSEA. CDR3 protein: CSVGSTVPNSYEQYF. DNA for the CDR3: TGCAGCGTAGGATCGACAGTCCCTAACTCCTACGAGCAGTACTTC.

This clonotype was counted between two and nine times. This chain joins TRBV6-5 and TRBJ1-1, with D tentatively TRBD1 (6 bases). Trimming stripped 0 bases from V and 4 bases from J, with 9 bases between. In germline, CDR1 is MNHEY, CDR2 SVGAGI. There are 14 residues in the CDR3. As DNA, the CDR3 is TGTGCCAGCAGTTACTCGGTGGGGGCCACTGAAGCTTTCTTT. It encodes CASSYSVGATEAFF.

In its sample, this clonotype was seen a few times. The V call is TRBV2, the J call TRBJ2-5; D may be TRBD2 (6 bases). The V gene lost 3 bases and the J gene lost 2 bases, with 13 bases spanning the gap. The germline CDR1 and CDR2 sequences are SNHLY and FYNNEI. There are 15 residues in the CDR3. The CDR3 nucleotides read TGTGCCAGCAGTGAGTGGAGGGCAGGGCAAGAGACCCAGTACTTC. It is translated as CASSEWRAGQETQYF.

This clonotype was detected a few times. This chain links TRBV29-1 with TRBJ2-3; 8 bases fit TRBD1. Germline V lookup: CDR1 SQVTM, CDR2 ANQGSEA. CDR3 size: 13 residues. V shed 6 bases and J 0 bases; nucleotides not matched to a gene: 2. CDR3 residues: CSVRTGSTDTQYF. CDR3 nucleotides: TGCAGCGTCCGGACAGGGAGCACAGATACGCAGTATTTT.

This clonotype was counted at least ten times. The rearrangement uses TRBV12-3 or TRBV12-4 and TRBJ1-2; D gene unclear. The CDR3 sequence is 15 residues long. V shed 5 bases and J shed 4 bases, with 17 bases lying between them. The CDR3, as DNA: TGTGCCAGCAGTCCCTCACCATCCGGCGTCTATGGCTACACCTTC. As protein: CASSPSPSGVYGYTF.

This clonotype showed up many times. The V and J genes are TRBV29-1 and TRBJ1-1; 8 nucleotides align to TRBD1. The V segment lost 5 bases and the J segment 4 bases; nucleotides outside the gene matches: 9. CDR3 length equals 14 residues. Germline CDR1 reads SQVTM; CDR2 reads ANQGSEA. The CDR3: CSVTRQGLITEAFF. CDR3 DNA: TGCAGCGTTACTCGACAGGGGTTGATCACTGAAGCTTTCTTT.

In DNA, the CDR3 is TGCGCCAGCAGCCAAGATCTTGTTGGAGGCTACACCTTC. As protein: CASSQDLVGGYTF. This chain links TRBV4-1 with TRBJ1-2; no reliable D call. Trimming pared 0 bases from V and 8 bases from J, leaving 10 bases between. The CDR3 spans 13 residues. Germline CDR1 and CDR2: MGHRA and YSYEKL.

The rearrangement links TRBV4-2 to TRBJ2-1, with no clear D. The CDR3 runs to 16 residues. Germline assignment: CDR1 LGHNA and CDR2 YNFKEQ. Trimming removed 0 bases from V and 2 bases from J, with 11 bases in between. The CDR3 nucleotides read TGTGCCAGCAGCCAAGATCTCGCGATCCCCTACAATGAGCAGTTCTTC. It yields the protein CASSQDLAIPYNEQFF.

This clonotype showed up just a few times. The V gene is TRBV5-1, the J gene TRBJ2-5; D unclear. The CDR3 is 11 amino acids. Germline V gene lookup returns CDR1 SGHRS and CDR2 YFSETQ. Between the trimmed V and J ends, which lost 5 bases and 6 bases, there was a span of 8 bases. DNA of the CDR3: TGCGCCAGCAGAGAGGTGAAGACCCAGTACTTC. It translates to CASREVKTQYF.

This clonotype has just a few counts. The chain couples TRBV25-1 to TRBJ2-1; TRBD2 might be the D (5 bases). Germline V gene lookup returns CDR1 MGHDK and CDR2 SYGVNS. This CDR3 is built from 16 residues. V lost 3 bases to trimming and J lost 8 bases, with 20 bases between them. Here the CDR3 DNA reads TGTGCCAGCAGTGACCGGAATGCAGCGGCACGCGATGAGCAGTTCTTC. It yields the protein CASSDRNAAARDEQFF.

The chain joins TRBV28 to TRBJ1-5; 11 bases fit TRBD1. The CDR3 contains 18 residues. CDR1 is MDHEN, CDR2 SYDVKM, per germline. After removal of 2 bases from V and 2 bases from J, the junction contained 8 bases not matched to a gene. CDR3 DNA: TGTGCCAGCAGTTTAAACCGGGACAGGGGGTTTGGCAATCAGCCCCAGCATTTT. Its protein is CASSLNRDRGFGNQPQHF.

This clonotype was counted only a few times. This chain connects TRBV28 to TRBJ2-5, with D maybe TRBD1 (5 bases). V dropped 3 bases and J dropped 5 bases, with 13 bases sitting between them. Germline assignment: CDR1 MDHEN and CDR2 SYDVKM. This CDR3 comprises 14 residues. Here the CDR3 reads CASSFAGNSETQYF. The CDR3 DNA sequence: TGTGCCAGCAGTTTCGCAGGGAATTCGGAGACCCAGTACTTC.

The CDR3 loop is CASSQDAGGAYGYTF. As DNA, the CDR3 is TGTGCCAGCAGCCAAGATGCCGGGGGCGCCTATGGCTACACCTTC. V is TRBV3-1 and J is TRBJ1-2; D is possibly TRBD1 (6 bases). The CDR3 contains 15 residues. Germline CDR1 is LGHDT and CDR2 is YNNKEL (reference sequence). The V gene lost 0 bases and the J gene lost 4 bases, with 12 bases spanning the gap.

J is TRBJ2-1 and V is TRBV12-3 or TRBV12-4; 13 bases agree with TRBD2. V lost 5 bases to trimming and J lost 9 bases; unmatched junction nucleotides: 10. This CDR3 contains 16 residues. In DNA, the CDR3 is TGTGCCAGCAGTGATTACACTAGCGGGGGGGCCGCTGAGCAGTTCTTC. It yields the protein CASSDYTSGGAAEQFF.

The sample holds a few counts of this clonotype. The V call is TRBV5-5, the J call TRBJ1-2; D call uncertain. Looked up from germline, CDR1 is SGHKS and CDR2 is YYEKEE (reference sequence). Trimming left V 0 bases short and J 5 bases short, with 14 bases between. The CDR3 covers 15 residues. The DNA of the CDR3 is TGTGCCAGCAGCTTGGACGGTGGGGAAGGGTATGGCTACACCTTC. Its protein product is CASSLDGGEGYGYTF.